These 22 T cell receptor beta chains share one sample of origin, sequenced in a study of regulatory and conventional T cells in RAG deficiency. Some clones are missing from TCRdb's copy, which holds only in-frame ones; the method was immunoSEQ multiplex PCR. The sample has 9,400 or so clones; around 89% are singletons. Genomic DNA came from blood regulatory T cells gated CD4+ CD25-high CD127-low. This same sample was also part of a study on regulatory T cells. That work contributes: Primers: 52 TRBV forward and 13 TRBJ reverse.

The sequenced sample consisted of Tregs sorted from blood. Receptors originate from a human donor in good health.

The gene calls are TRBV5-1 and TRBJ1-1, with 8 bases matching TRBD1. Germline loops: CDR1 SGHRS, CDR2 YFSETQ. CDR3 length equals 14 residues. Trimming removed 4 bases from V and 7 bases from J; junction bases left unmatched: 9. CDR3 nucleotide sequence: TGCGCCAGCAGCCCCGTGGACAGGGTAAATGAAGCTTTCTTT. Protein product: CASSPVDRVNEAFF.

This clone was observed a single time. The chain has TRBV2 and TRBJ2-2; D is unclear. The germline V and J ends were trimmed by 3 bases and 4 bases, with 6 bases remaining between them. CDR3 length equals 13 residues. CDR1 SNHLY and CDR2 FYNNEI come from the germline V gene. The CDR3 loop is CASSDYATGELFF. In DNA form, the CDR3 reads TGTGCCAGCAGTGACTACGCCACCGGGGAGCTGTTTTTT.

The V gene is TRBV10-3, the J gene TRBJ1-6, with D possibly TRBD1 on 5 matching bases. Trimming removed 6 bases from V and 7 bases from J, with 10 bases in between. The V gene's germline CDR1 is ENHRY and CDR2 SYGVKD. The CDR3 consists of 13 residues. The CDR3, as DNA: TGTGCCATCAGGGGGGAAGGGAATTCACCCCTCCACTTT. It codes for CAIRGEGNSPLHF.

This chain uses TRBV5-4 with TRBJ2-1; D gene ambiguous. The CDR3 is 15 residues long. The germline V and J ends were trimmed by 0 bases and 1 base, with 8 bases remaining between them. Germline CDR1 SGHNT, CDR2 YYREEE (reference sequence). The CDR3 DNA reads TGTGCCAGCAGCTTGGATTACCCTTCCTACAATGAGCAGTTCTTC. Its protein is CASSLDYPSYNEQFF.

This sequence joins TRBV7-9 and TRBJ2-7; TRBD1 matches at 11 bases. This CDR3 contains 15 residues. J was trimmed by 6 bases and V by 3 bases; bases with no gene match: 7. The germline V gene has CDR1 SEHNR and CDR2 FQNEAQ (reference sequence). The CDR3 is CASSFRDRGSVEQYF. CDR3 in DNA: TGTGCCAGCAGCTTCCGGGACAGGGGGTCGGTCGAGCAGTACTTC.

The rearrangement joins TRBV6-5 to TRBJ2-7; D is unclear. The germline V gene encodes CDR1 MNHEY and CDR2 SVGAGI. The CDR3 loop spans 14 amino acids. Trimming stripped 5 bases from V and 2 bases from J, with 13 bases between. CDR3 region: CASSRPTPAYEQYF. CDR3 nucleotide sequence: TGTGCCAGCAGTAGGCCGACTCCGGCCTACGAGCAGTACTTC.

The gene calls are TRBV19 and TRBJ2-2; 8 positions agree with TRBD2. V was pared by 7 bases and J by 2 bases, with 6 bases of the junction left unmatched. CDR3 length equals 15 residues. CDR1 LNHDA and CDR2 SQIVND come from the germline V gene (reference sequence). CDR3 coding DNA: TGTGCCAGTAATTTAGCGGGAATCAACACCGGGGAGCTGTTTTTT. This codes for CASNLAGINTGELFF.

The chain employs TRBV29-1 and TRBJ2-1; 9 bases line up with TRBD1. CDR1 is SQVTM and CDR2 is ANQGSEA in the germline V gene. The CDR3 consists of 13 residues. The V gene end was trimmed by 5 bases and the J gene end by 10 bases; junction bases not matched to a gene: 9. The chain's CDR3 is CSVPGQGIGEQFF. CDR3 bases: TGCAGCGTTCCGGGACAGGGAATTGGAGAGCAGTTCTTC.

The chain recombines TRBV5-1 with TRBJ1-1; D is undetermined. With 0 bases removed from V and 1 base from J, the gap between germline ends came to 13 bases. CDR3 length: 16 amino acids. Germline V gene lookup returns CDR1 SGHRS and CDR2 YFSETQ. The CDR3 here is CASSLGGSKGNTEAFF. The DNA of the CDR3 is TGCGCCAGCAGCTTGGGGGGTAGCAAGGGGAACACTGAAGCTTTCTTT. The whole variable domain, remainder taken from reference TRBV5-1 and TRBJ1-1, is KAGVTQTPRYLIKTRGQQVTLSCSPISGHRSVSWYQQTPGQGLQFLFEYFSETQRNKGNFPGRFSGRQFSNSRSEMNVSTLELGDSALYLCASSLGGSKGNTEAFFGQGTRLTVV.

The chain uses TRBV19 and TRBJ2-1, with 7 positions matching TRBD2. V shed 7 bases, J shed 0 bases, and the junction held 24 bases outside the gene matches. The CDR3 has 21 residues. In germline, CDR1 is LNHDA, CDR2 SQIVND (reference sequence). CDR3 residues: CASTRLAPGLQRGSSYNEQFF. The DNA of the CDR3 is TGTGCCAGTACTAGGCTCGCTCCGGGACTACAACGAGGGAGCTCCTACAATGAGCAGTTCTTC. Looking up the rest from reference TRBV19 and TRBJ2-1 gives the full variable domain: DGGITQSPKYLFRKEGQNVTLSCEQNLNHDAMYWYRQDPGQGLRLIYYSQIVNDFQKGDIAEGYSVSREKKESFPLTVTSAQKNPTAFYLCASTRLAPGLQRGSSYNEQFFGPGTRLTVL.

CDR3 region: CASSTSRNPRRSGANVLTF. CDR3 in DNA: TGTGCCAGCAGCACCTCAAGGAACCCACGACGCTCTGGGGCCAACGTCCTGACTTTC. The J gene is TRBJ2-6, the V gene TRBV21-1. TRBV21-1 is a recognized pseudogene. The CDR3 runs to 19 residues.

This rearrangement joins TRBV18 to TRBJ1-1, with D hard to call. CDR1 and CDR2 from the germline V gene are KGHSH and LQKENI. With 0 bases removed from V and 7 bases from J, the gap between germline ends came to 12 bases. There are 14 residues in the CDR3. CDR3 in amino acids: CASSPPSVLIEAFF. CDR3 DNA sequence: TGTGCCAGCTCACCACCCTCCGTCCTTATTGAAGCTTTCTTT. The entire variable domain, with the rest obtained from reference TRBV18 and TRBJ1-1, is as follows: NAGVMQNPRHLVRRRGQEARLRCSPMKGHSHVYWYRQLPEEGLKFMVYLQKENIIDESGMPKERFSAEFPKEGPSILRIQQVVRGDSAAYFCASSPPSVLIEAFFGQGTRLTVV.

J is TRBJ2-5 and V is TRBV7-3; D not resolved. The germline V and J ends were trimmed by 5 bases and 5 bases, with 9 bases remaining between them. CDR3 length: 12 residues. The V gene's germline CDR1 is SGHTA and CDR2 FQGTGA. CDR3 protein: CASSKLGETQYF. The DNA of the CDR3 is TGTGCCAGCAGCAAACTGGGGGAGACCCAGTACTTC.

This chain uses TRBV29-1 with TRBJ1-3; 9 bases line up with TRBD1. Germline CDR1 and CDR2: SQVTM and ANQGSEA. Unmatched junction bases numbered 4, after V lost 3 bases and J lost 4 bases. CDR3 length: 14 amino acids. The CDR3 DNA sequence: TGCAGCGTTGAGGGACAGGGAGGAGGAAACACCATATATTTT. This codes for CSVEGQGGGNTIYF.

The chain couples TRBV5-5 to TRBJ2-7; 12 nucleotides match TRBD2. CDR3 length: 16 residues. Trimming took 6 bases from V and 1 from J; bases not matched to a gene: 8. CDR1 and CDR2 (germline): SGHKS, YYEKEE (reference sequence). As DNA, the CDR3 is TGTGCCAGCACCAAACTAGCGGGAGGCACATCCTACGAGCAGTACTTC. This encodes CASTKLAGGTSYEQYF.

This clone was seen just once. The J gene is TRBJ2-4, the V gene TRBV18, with D perhaps given as TRBD1 or TRBD2 (6 bases each). V lost 2 bases and J 6 bases, leaving 11 bases between the germline ends. The germline CDR1 and CDR2 sequences are KGHSH and LQKENI. The CDR3 consists of 14 residues. The CDR3 bases are TGTGCCAGCTCACCAAGCCGGGGGCCAAACATTCAGTACTTC. This encodes CASSPSRGPNIQYF.

This chain joins TRBV10-2 and TRBJ2-1; D is ambiguous. This CDR3 contains 12 residues. Germline V gene data show CDR1 as WSHSY and CDR2 as SAAADI. Trimming took 0 bases from V and 12 from J, leaving 9 bases between them. The chain's CDR3 is CASSESRLTQFF. As DNA, the CDR3 is TGCGCCAGCAGTGAGTCACGACTGACGCAGTTCTTC.

DNA for the CDR3: TGCGCCAGCAGCTTGGCGGGTCTTTATGGCTACACCTTC. Protein: CASSLAGLYGYTF. The chain has TRBV5-1 and TRBJ1-2; D unclear. Germline CDR1 is SGHRS and CDR2 is YFSETQ. The CDR3 is made up of 13 amino acids. V was pared by 0 bases and J by 5 bases, with 8 bases between.

The chain carries TRBV9 and TRBJ2-1; D remains ambiguous. Looked up from germline, CDR1 is SGDLS and CDR2 is YYNGEE. The CDR3 is 15 amino acids. V was clipped by 0 bases and J by 3 bases, with 10 bases between them. The CDR3 DNA is TGTGCCAGCAGCGTAGGGTCCGGGTTCTACAATGAGCAGTTCTTC. This translates into CASSVGSGFYNEQFF. The variable domain in full, completed from reference TRBV9 and TRBJ2-1, reads DSGVTQTPKHLITATGQRVTLRCSPRSGDLSVYWYQQSLDQGLQFLIQYYNGEERAKGNILERFSAQQFPDLHSELNLSSLELGDSALYFCASSVGSGFYNEQFFGPGTRLTVL.

The CDR3 loop is CASSSTGTASYEQYF. CDR3 DNA sequence: TGTGCCAGCAGCTCAACCGGGACCGCCTCCTACGAGCAGTACTTC. The rearrangement uses TRBV7-9 and TRBJ2-7; either TRBD1 or TRBD2 may supply D (5 bases each). CDR3 size: 15 residues. Trimming removed 4 bases at V and 0 bases at J, with 13 bases between. Germline values: CDR1 SEHNR, CDR2 FQNEAQ (reference sequence).

The chain couples TRBV11-2 to TRBJ1-2; D may be TRBD1 (5 bases). This CDR3 comprises 17 residues. Trimming took 2 bases from V and 2 from J, leaving 18 bases between them. Germline V CDR1 and CDR2: SGHAT, FQNNGV. The CDR3 sequence: CASSLPNPQGFNYGYTF. The CDR3 bases are TGTGCCAGCAGCTTACCGAACCCTCAGGGATTCAACTATGGCTACACCTTC.

The chain employs TRBV2 and TRBJ2-7, with TRBD1 as a possible D gene (5 bases). The CDR3 extends over 14 amino acids. With 8 bases removed from V and 7 bases from J, the gap between germline ends came to 21 bases. Germline-derived CDR1 and CDR2 are SNHLY and FYNNEI. The CDR3 DNA follows: TGTGCCAGCGGAACAGGTTTCTCCTACGGGGAGCAGTACTTC. Amino acids: CASGTGFSYGEQYF.